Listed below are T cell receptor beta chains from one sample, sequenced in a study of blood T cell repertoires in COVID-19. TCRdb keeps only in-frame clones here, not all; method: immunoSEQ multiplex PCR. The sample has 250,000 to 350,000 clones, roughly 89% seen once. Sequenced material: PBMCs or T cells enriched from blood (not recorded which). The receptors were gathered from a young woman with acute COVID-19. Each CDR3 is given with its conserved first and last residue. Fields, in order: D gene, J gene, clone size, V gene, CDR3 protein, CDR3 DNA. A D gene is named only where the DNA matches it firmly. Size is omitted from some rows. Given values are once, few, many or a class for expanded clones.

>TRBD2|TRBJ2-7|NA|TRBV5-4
CASSPPGGVSYEQYF
TGTGCCAGCAGCCCCCCGGGAGGGGTCTCCTACGAGCAGTACTTC
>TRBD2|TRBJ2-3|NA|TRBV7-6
CASSSLPGGSGDTQYF
TGTGCCAGCAGCTCCCTTCCCGGCGGGAGCGGAGATACGCAGTATTTT
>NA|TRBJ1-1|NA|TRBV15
CATSSRPAGRTEAFF
TGTGCCACCAGCAGTAGGCCGGCGGGAAGGACTGAAGCTTTCTTT
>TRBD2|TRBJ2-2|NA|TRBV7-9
CASSLVAGGPLTGELFF
TGTGCCAGCAGCTTAGTCGCGGGAGGGCCGTTGACCGGGGAGCTGTTTTTT
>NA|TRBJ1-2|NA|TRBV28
CASSLSPGYSYGYTF
TGTGCCAGCAGTTTATCTCCAGGGTACAGCTATGGCTACACCTTC
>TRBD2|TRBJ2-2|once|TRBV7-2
CASSLEGLAVDTGELFF
TGTGCCAGCAGCCTAGAGGGACTAGCGGTCGACACCGGGGAGCTGTTTTTT
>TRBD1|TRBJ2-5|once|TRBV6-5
CASSRGRLQETQYF
TGTGCCAGCAGCAGGGGGCGTCTGCAAGAGACCCAGTACTTC
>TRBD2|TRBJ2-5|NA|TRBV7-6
CASSLGWKTSGRDETQYF
TGTGCCAGCAGCTTAGGTTGGAAGACTAGCGGGAGGGATGAGACCCAGTACTTC
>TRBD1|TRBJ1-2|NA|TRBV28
CASSPGQGSGGYTF
TGTGCCAGCAGCCCCGGACAGGGATCCGGCGGCTACACCTTC
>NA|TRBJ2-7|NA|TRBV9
CASSPPTPYEQYF
TGTGCCAGCAGCCCTCCTACGCCGTACGAGCAGTACTTC
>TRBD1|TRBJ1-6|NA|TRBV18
CASSPTGNSPLHF
TGTGCCAGCTCACCGACAGGGAATTCACCCCTCCACTTT
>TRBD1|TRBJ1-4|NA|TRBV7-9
CASSLGVGTDEKLFF
TGTGCCAGCAGCTTAGGGGTAGGGACAGATGAAAAACTGTTTTTT
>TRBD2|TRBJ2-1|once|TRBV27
CASSLFASGTYNEQFF
TGTGCCAGCAGTTTATTCGCTAGCGGGACATACAATGAGCAGTTCTTC
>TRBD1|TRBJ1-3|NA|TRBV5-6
CASTPGTGVGNTIYF
TGTGCCAGCACCCCCGGGACAGGGGTTGGAAACACCATATATTTT
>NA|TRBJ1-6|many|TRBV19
CASRGMAGANSPLHF
TGTGCCAGTAGGGGGATGGCGGGGGCAAACTCACCCCTCCACTTT
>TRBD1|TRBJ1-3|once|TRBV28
CASSQGGNSNTIYF
TGTGCCAGCAGTCAAGGGGGCAACTCAAACACCATATATTTT
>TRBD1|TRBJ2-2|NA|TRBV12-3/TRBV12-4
CASSSRGRELFF
TGTGCCAGCAGTTCGAGGGGGCGGGAGCTGTTTTTT
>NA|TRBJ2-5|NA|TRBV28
CASSLSRESQYF
TGTGCCAGCAGTTTATCCCGGGAGTCCCAGTACTTC
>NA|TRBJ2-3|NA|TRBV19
CASRQGASTDTQYF
TGTGCCAGTAGACAGGGAGCTAGCACAGATACGCAGTATTTT
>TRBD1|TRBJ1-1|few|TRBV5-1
CASSWAATGASEAFF
TGCGCCAGCAGCTGGGCCGCGACAGGGGCCTCTGAAGCTTTCTTT
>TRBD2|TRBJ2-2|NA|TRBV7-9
CASSRGLAAANTGELFF
TGTGCCAGCAGCCGAGGACTAGCGGCCGCGAACACCGGGGAGCTGTTTTTT
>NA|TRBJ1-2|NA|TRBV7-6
CASSLKGGNDYTF
TGTGCCAGCAGCTTAAAGGGGGGGAATGACTACACCTTC
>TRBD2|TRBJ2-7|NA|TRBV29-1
CSVEWREGFHEQYF
TGCAGCGTTGAATGGCGGGAGGGCTTCCACGAGCAGTACTTC
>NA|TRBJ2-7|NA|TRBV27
CASSFGASYEQYF
TGTGCCAGCAGTTTTGGGGCCTCCTACGAGCAGTACTTC
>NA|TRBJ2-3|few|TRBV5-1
CASSSGASGNTDTQYF
TGCGCCAGCAGCTCGGGGGCTAGCGGTAACACAGATACGCAGTATTTT
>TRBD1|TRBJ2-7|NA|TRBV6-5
CASKDRPSYEQYF
TGTGCCAGCAAGGACAGGCCATCCTACGAGCAGTACTTC
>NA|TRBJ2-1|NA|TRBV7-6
CASSYGTPTYNEQFF
TGTGCCAGCAGTTATGGGACACCTACCTACAATGAGCAGTTCTTC
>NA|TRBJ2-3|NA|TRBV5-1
CASSLGTPGHPIVF
TGCGCCAGCAGCTTGGGGACTCCAGGTCACCCGATTGTGTTT
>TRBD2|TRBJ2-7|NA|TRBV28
CASGSPSGSIYEQYF
TGTGCCAGCGGATCCCCTAGCGGGAGTATCTACGAGCAGTACTTC
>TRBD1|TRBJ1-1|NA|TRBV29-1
CSVEDLQGDTEAFF
TGCAGCGTTGAAGATCTCCAGGGGGACACTGAAGCTTTCTTT
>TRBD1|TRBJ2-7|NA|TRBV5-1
CASSEGQGGSYEQYF
TGCGCCAGCAGCGAAGGACAGGGGGGATCCTACGAGCAGTACTTC
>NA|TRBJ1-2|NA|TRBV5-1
CASSLEVGGRPYGYTF
TGCGCCAGCAGCTTGGAGGTGGGGGGGCGCCCCTATGGCTACACCTTC